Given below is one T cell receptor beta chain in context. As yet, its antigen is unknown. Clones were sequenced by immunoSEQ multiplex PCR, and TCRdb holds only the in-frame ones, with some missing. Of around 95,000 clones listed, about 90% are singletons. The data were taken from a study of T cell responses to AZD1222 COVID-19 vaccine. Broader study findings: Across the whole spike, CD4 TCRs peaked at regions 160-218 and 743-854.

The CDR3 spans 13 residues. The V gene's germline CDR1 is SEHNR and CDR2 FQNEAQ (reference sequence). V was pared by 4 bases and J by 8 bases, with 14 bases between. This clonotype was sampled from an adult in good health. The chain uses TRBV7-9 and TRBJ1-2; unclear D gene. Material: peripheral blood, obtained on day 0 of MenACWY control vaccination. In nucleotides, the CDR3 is TGTGCCAGCAGCTCCGGGCCCCGGTTGGGCTACACCTTC. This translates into CASSSGPRLGYTF.